This T cell receptor (beta chain) was identified in a study of CD8+ T cells in alopecia areata. Study-level background: Dosing with tofacitinib proceeded for 6 to 18 months, followed by 6 months off drug. The study, taken as a whole, reports: Scalp sample sequencing also detects resident alphabeta T cells of normal skin. Scalp clonality, together with expanded CD8+ clones among the top 100, fell significantly with tofacitinib.

As to this clone: Antigen specificity is unknown.

Following extraction, RNA underwent reverse transcription to cDNA, which served as the sequencing template. The data were produced by immunoSEQ multiplex PCR, yet TCRdb's version contains in-frame clones alone and is incomplete. The table records more than 150,000 clones, around 49% of them present only once. CDR3 size: 16 residues. V lost 10 bases, J lost 7 bases, and 19 bases stayed unmatched. The germline V gene encodes CDR1 LNHDA and CDR2 SQIVND (reference sequence). Indicated treatment: oral pan-JAK inhibitor, 5-10 mg twice daily. V gene TRBV19 combines with J gene TRBJ1-5; 7 nucleotides match TRBD1. The clonotype was recovered from a human donor with alopecia areata. The input for sequencing was CD8+ T cells sorted from blood, taken at week 52, from a patient treated with tofacitinib. The CDR3 protein is CATKEEQGNLFQPQHF. DNA of the CDR3: TGTGCCACCAAGGAGGAACAGGGGAATCTTTTCCAGCCCCAGCATTTT.